This TCR beta chain was obtained from a study of blood T cells in healthy people across ages. Study information: There was about one barcoded beta molecule captured by template switching per two T cells. Regarding the study as a whole: Researchers deemed the diversity estimates from one million T cells underestimates.

On this clonotype: Its antigen is unknown.

A second PCR of roughly 7 to 11 cycles used a sample-barcoded 5' primer and a J-beta primer mix. Unique molecular identifiers of 12 random nucleotides labeled each cDNA. CDR3-containing paired-end reads numbered at least 3 million in each sample. One entry per CDR3 protein results from TCRdb running MiXCR on the 5' RACE reads. The sample holds approximately 790,000 distinct CDR3 sequences, 55% to 65% seen once. The CDR3 has 15 residues. V was cut by 7 bases and J by 0 bases, with 16 bases left in between. The TCR comes from a man aged 25-45 years in good health. V gene TRBV12-3 or TRBV12-4 combines with J gene TRBJ2-7; D may be TRBD1 (6 bases). The sequenced sample consisted of blood. The CDR3 DNA sequence: TGTGCCAGCAATCCCCAGGGGTTTTCCTCCTACGAGCAGTACTTC. Its translation: CASNPQGFSSYEQYF.